One sample yielded the 5 T cell receptor beta chains listed below, sequenced in a study of T cells after yellow fever vaccination. MiXCR, run by TCRdb on the 5' RACE reads, gives a single entry per CDR3 protein. The repertoire holds around 300,000 distinct CDR3 sequences, about 4.5% seen once, with just under 20% in the top ten. The sequences come from PBMCs, collected 15 days after the yellow fever booster vaccination. The source of these receptors is a man aged 18 to 35 who received the YFV17D yellow fever vaccine.

This clonotype was observed many times. Here the CDR3 DNA reads TGTGCCACTAGACAGGGATCAACTAATGAAAAACTGTTTTTT. Its translation: CATRQGSTNEKLFF. This chain joins TRBV10-3 and TRBJ1-4; TRBD1 agrees at 7 bases. The germline gives CDR1 ENHRY, CDR2 SYGVKD. The junction had 5 bases not matched to a gene; V was cut back by 10 bases and J by 0 bases. The CDR3 contains 14 residues.

This clonotype was detected ten times or more. The chain combines TRBV27 with TRBJ2-1; TRBD2 aligns across 12 bases. Germline CDR1 MNHEY, CDR2 SMNVEV (reference sequence). The V gene end was trimmed by 6 bases and the J gene end by 8 bases; junction bases not matched to a gene: 11. This CDR3 is 16 amino acids long. Written as DNA, the CDR3 is TGTGCCAGCAGACCCCTAGCGGGGGGGCGTATGGATGAGCAGTTCTTC. Its protein product is CASRPLAGGRMDEQFF.

This clonotype showed up just a few times. CDR3 residues: CASSPQQGVRDEQFF. In DNA form, the CDR3 reads TGTGCCAGCAGTCCCCAACAGGGGGTACGGGATGAGCAGTTCTTC. This chain uses TRBV25-1 with TRBJ2-1; 8 positions agree with TRBD1. The length of the CDR3 is 15 residues. V dropped 5 bases and J dropped 8; count of bases not matched to a gene: 11. CDR1 MGHDK and CDR2 SYGVNS come from the germline V gene.

In its sample, this clonotype was seen many times. The gene calls are TRBV5-1 and TRBJ2-3; a weak D match, TRBD2 (6 bases). Germline V gene data show CDR1 as SGHRS and CDR2 as YFSETQ. V lost 4 bases, J lost 0 bases, and 9 bases lay in between. This CDR3 has 14 residues. The DNA of the CDR3 is TGCGCCAGCAGCCCGGACTATAGCACAGATACGCAGTATTTT. The encoded protein is CASSPDYSTDTQYF.

This clonotype was picked up a small number of times. The gene calls are TRBV4-1 and TRBJ2-3; no clear D gene. The germline V gene encodes CDR1 MGHRA and CDR2 YSYEKL. V was shortened by 4 bases and J by 2 bases, with 16 bases between the two germline ends. CDR3 length equals 16 residues. In DNA form, the CDR3 reads TGCGCCAGCAGCCCCCAGCTTAGGATTCTCACAGATACGCAGTATTTT. Protein: CASSPQLRILTDTQYF.